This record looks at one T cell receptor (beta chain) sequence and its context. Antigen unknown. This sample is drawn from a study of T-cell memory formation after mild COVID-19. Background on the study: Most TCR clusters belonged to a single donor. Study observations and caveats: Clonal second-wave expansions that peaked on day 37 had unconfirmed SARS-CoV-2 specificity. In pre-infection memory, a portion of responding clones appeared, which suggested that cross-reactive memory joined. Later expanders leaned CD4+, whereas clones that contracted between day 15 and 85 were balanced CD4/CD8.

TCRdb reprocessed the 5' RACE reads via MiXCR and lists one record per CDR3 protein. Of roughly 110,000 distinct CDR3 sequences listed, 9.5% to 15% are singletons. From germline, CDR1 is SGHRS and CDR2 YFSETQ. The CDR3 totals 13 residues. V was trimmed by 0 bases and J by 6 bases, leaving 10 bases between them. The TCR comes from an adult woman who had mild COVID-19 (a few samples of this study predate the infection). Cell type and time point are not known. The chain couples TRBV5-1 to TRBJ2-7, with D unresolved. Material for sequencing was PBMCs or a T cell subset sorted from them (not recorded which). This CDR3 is CASSLAEGSEQYF. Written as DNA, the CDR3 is TGCGCCAGCAGCTTGGCCGAAGGCTCCGAGCAGTACTTC.